The rows below give T cell receptor beta chains drawn from one sample of a study of blood T cell repertoires in COVID-19. Libraries were prepared by immunoSEQ multiplex PCR; TCRdb keeps only in-frame clonotypes and omits some of them. The table lists 300,000 to 350,000 clones, about 88% of them singletons. The source material was PBMCs or T cells enriched from blood (not recorded which). The receptor set was obtained from a woman aged 25 to 45 who had recovered from COVID-19. The CDR3 runs from the conserved cysteine through the conserved F or W. A D gene is named only where the DNA matches it firmly. Not every row has a clone size; where given, it reads once, few, many or a size class.

>-|-|TRBV6-5|TRBJ2-3|11
TGTGCCAGCTCGGGGGGCAATACGCAGTATTTT
CASSGGNTQYF
>TRBD1|-|TRBV7-2|TRBJ1-2|17
TGTGCCAGCAGCGTCCGGACAGGGGGCAGCAGTGACTATGGCTACACCTTC
CASSVRTGGSSDYGYTF
>TRBD2|-|TRBV6-2/TRBV6-3|TRBJ2-5|16
TGTGCCAGCAGTTCACGGGGACTAGCGGGCCTGGAGACCCAGTACTTC
CASSSRGLAGLETQYF
>TRBD1|-|TRBV5-4|TRBJ1-6|15
TGTGCCAGCAGCCCGGGACAGGGCTTCGATTCACCCCTCCACTTT
CASSPGQGFDSPLHF
>TRBD1|once|TRBV19|TRBJ2-7|16
TGTGCCAGTACCCCGGGACAGGGAAGTCCTACGTTAGAGCAGTACTTC
CASTPGQGSPTLEQYF
>-|-|TRBV4-1|TRBJ2-3|15
TGCGCCAGCAGCCAAGCAGAACGGAGGACAGATACGCAGTATTTT
CASSQAERRTDTQYF
>-|-|TRBV5-6|TRBJ1-5|15
TGTGCCAGCAGCTTGTCGGCCCCCGGCGGTCAGCCCCAGCATTTT
CASSLSAPGGQPQHF
>TRBD1|-|TRBV19|TRBJ2-1|15
TGTGCCAGTAGTCTAGACAGGGCCTCCTACAATGAGCAGTTCTTC
CASSLDRASYNEQFF
>TRBD1|-|TRBV2|TRBJ1-2|16
TGTGCCAGCAGTGCCGACAGGGGGCTAAGAAACTATGGCTACACCTTC
CASSADRGLRNYGYTF
>TRBD1|-|TRBV29-1|TRBJ2-3|12
TGCAGCGTGGGGACAGCCACAGATACGCAGTATTTT
CSVGTATDTQYF
>-|-|TRBV28|TRBJ1-6|15
TGTGCCAGCAGTTTAGGGGCAGGGTATCGATCACCCCTCCACTTT
CASSLGAGYRSPLHF
>-|-|TRBV7-9|TRBJ2-6|17
TGTGCCAGCAGCTTGGGCAGGGATAGCTCTGGGGCCAACGTCCTGACTTTC
CASSLGRDSSGANVLTF
>-|-|TRBV28|TRBJ1-2|13
TGTGCCAGCCTTACCCAGGGTAGCTATGGCTACACCTTC
CASLTQGSYGYTF
>TRBD1|-|TRBV6-2/TRBV6-3|TRBJ2-2|15
TGTGCCAGCAGTCAAAGACAGGGTTCCACCGGGGAGCTGTTTTTT
CASSQRQGSTGELFF
>-|-|TRBV19|TRBJ1-6|15
TGTGCCAGCAGTAGACTACAGGGCGATAATTCACCCCTCCACTTT
CASSRLQGDNSPLHF
>-|-|TRBV27|TRBJ1-1|14
TGTGCCAGCAGCCGTAGGGAGGCAAGCACTGAAGCTTTCTTT
CASSRREASTEAFF
>-|-|TRBV14|TRBJ2-3|12
TGTGCCAGCAGCCAAGGCCGGGATACGCAGTATTTT
CASSQGRDTQYF
>TRBD1|-|TRBV5-1|TRBJ1-1|18
TGCGCCAGCAGCTTGGCTGGACAGGGAGGAGGGGGGAACACTGAAGCTTTCTTT
CASSLAGQGGGGNTEAFF
>TRBD1|-|TRBV28|TRBJ1-1|16
TGTGCCAGCAGGGTTTCACTTGGGACAGGGGGAATTGGAGCTTTCTTT
CASRVSLGTGGIGAFF
>TRBD1|-|TRBV7-8|TRBJ2-5|15
TGTGCCAGCAGCCCGGGGACAGGGCCCCAAGAGACCCAGTACTTC
CASSPGTGPQETQYF
>-|-|TRBV28|TRBJ1-6|15
TGTGCCAGCAGCCGAGGGGGGGGGCATAATTCACCCCTCCACTTT
CASSRGGGHNSPLHF
>TRBD2|-|TRBV18|TRBJ2-7|15
TGTGCCAGCTCACGGGCCAGCGGGGCAACCTACGAGCAGTACTTC
CASSRASGATYEQYF
>TRBD1|-|TRBV12-5|TRBJ2-1|14
TGTGCTAGTGGTCAAGGGACAGCCTACAATGAGCAGTTCTTC
CASGQGTAYNEQFF
>TRBD1|-|TRBV24-1|TRBJ1-2|17
TGTGCCACCAGTGATTTTGGGCAGGGGGCGGAGAAGTATGGCTACACCTTC
CATSDFGQGAEKYGYTF
>-|-|TRBV11-2|TRBJ2-1|15
TGTGCCAGCAGCTCATTAGGGGGTTTGGGGAATGAGCAGTTCTTC
CASSSLGGLGNEQFF
>-|-|TRBV10-3|TRBJ1-4|14
TGTGCCATCAGTGAGTCTGGACCGGGGGAAAAACTGTTTTTT
CAISESGPGEKLFF
>-|-|TRBV7-9|TRBJ1-1|12
TGTGCCAGCAGCAGCCCCGGCACTGAAGCTTTCTTT
CASSSPGTEAFF
>TRBD1|-|TRBV24-1|TRBJ2-7|15
TGTGCCACCAGTGATCCGAGGACAGGGGCCTACGAGCAGTACTTC
CATSDPRTGAYEQYF
>TRBD1|-|TRBV10-3|TRBJ1-5|16
TGTGCCATCAGTTCGTACCCGGGACAGGGGAATCAGCCCCAGCATTTT
CAISSYPGQGNQPQHF
>-|few|TRBV4-3|TRBJ1-5|16
TGCGCCAGCAGCCAAAGGGAGCAGGGGTTTGGGCAGCCCCAGCATTTT
CASSQREQGFGQPQHF
>-|-|TRBV5-4|TRBJ2-6|15
TGTGCCAGCAGCTTGGGCAGCTCTGGGGCCAACGTCCTGACTTTC
CASSLGSSGANVLTF
>TRBD1|-|TRBV6-5|TRBJ1-1|13
TGTGCCGGGGGGGACAGGGGACCCACTGAAGCTTTCTTT
CAGGDRGPTEAFF
>TRBD1|-|TRBV7-8|TRBJ2-7|14
TGTGCCAGCAGCCCCCCCGGGGACAGGGGAAAGCAGTACTTC
CASSPPGDRGKQYF